This T cell receptor (beta chain) was retrieved from a study of OX40 agonist ivuxolimab in advanced cancers. Study overall: Patients enrolled in dose escalation were diagnosed with hepatocellular carcinoma, melanoma, renal cell or head and neck cancer. Two cutaneous melanoma patients and one hepatocellular carcinoma patient, three in all, had partial responses. Study results and caveats: More expanded clones were seen, on average, in CD8+ T cells than in CD4+.

V shed 3 bases, J shed 5 bases, and the junction held 9 bases outside the gene matches. The CDR3 runs 17 residues. Germline V lookup: CDR1 SQVTM, CDR2 ANQGSEA. In regard to this clone: Its antigen is as yet unknown.

The protocol was immunoSEQ multiplex PCR, while the TCRdb copy is restricted to in-frame clones and leaves out a portion. The table includes about 41,000 clones, about 82% detected once. Blood specimens came from baseline, cycle 4 day 1, and cycle 7 day 1. V is TRBV29-1 and J is TRBJ2-1; 14 nucleotides match TRBD2. This TCR derives from an adult with an advanced solid tumor such as melanoma, head and neck, liver or kidney cancer. Sample: CD4+ or CD8+ T cells sorted from blood, taken in a trial of the OX40 agonist ivuxolimab. DNA for the CDR3: TGCAGCGTTGACGATCCCGGGACTAGCGGGAGTGACAATGAGCAGTTCTTC. Protein: CSVDDPGTSGSDNEQFF.